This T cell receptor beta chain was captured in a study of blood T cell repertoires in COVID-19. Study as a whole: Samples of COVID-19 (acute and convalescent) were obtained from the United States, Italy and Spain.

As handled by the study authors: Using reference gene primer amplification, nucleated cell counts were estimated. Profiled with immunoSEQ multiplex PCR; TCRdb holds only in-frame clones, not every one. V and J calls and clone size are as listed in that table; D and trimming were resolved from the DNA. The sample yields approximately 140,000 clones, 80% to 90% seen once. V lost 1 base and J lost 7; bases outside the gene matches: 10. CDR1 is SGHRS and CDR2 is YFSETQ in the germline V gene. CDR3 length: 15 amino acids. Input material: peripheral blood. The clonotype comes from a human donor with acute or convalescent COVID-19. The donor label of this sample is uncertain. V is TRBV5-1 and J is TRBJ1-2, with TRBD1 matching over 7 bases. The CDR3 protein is CASSLISGTDTGYTF. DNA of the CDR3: TGCGCCAGCAGCTTGATCTCCGGGACAGATACTGGCTACACCTTC.